This TCR beta chain appears in the sequencing data of a study of Ad26.COV2.S vaccination and SARS-CoV-2 variants. Treatment reported: around 19 received Ad26.COV2.S at low or high dose, single or two shots; 5 received placebo; per-sample allocation not given. The study sampled participants on day 63 after the first vaccine or placebo injection. V was shortened by 3 bases and J by 3 bases, with 6 bases between the two germline ends. This CDR3 contains 13 residues. The method was immunoSEQ multiplex PCR; TCRdb's version includes in-frame clones alone and lacks a portion of them. This sample has some 480,000 clones; roughly nine tenths occur once, and the top ten carry 9.5% to 15%.

This receptor was identified in a person aged 18-60 years who received the Ad26.COV2.S COVID-19 vaccine or a placebo. This chain joins TRBV12-3 or TRBV12-4 and TRBJ1-5, with no clear D. This material consisted of peripheral blood, taken in a trial of Ad26.COV2.S vaccine versus placebo. The CDR3 coding sequence is TGTGCCAGCAGTTTCTACCTCAATCAGCCCCAGCATTTT. It is translated as CASSFYLNQPQHF.